These T cell receptor beta chains were read from a single sample in a study of CD8 T cells in Susac syndrome. TCRdb re-analysed the immunoSEQ multiplex PCR reads in MiXCR, keeping a single row per CDR3 protein. The sample consists of fewer than 35,000 distinct CDR3 sequences, roughly 94% of them appearing once. Material for sequencing was CD8+ T cells from PBMCs. The receptors derive from a human donor in good health. Each CDR3 is given with its conserved first and last residue. A D gene is named only where the DNA matches it firmly. The size entry is marked missing in some rows and otherwise reads once, few, many or a size class.

J: TRBJ2-1
size: .
V: TRBV13
D: TRBD2
DNA: TGTGCCAGCAGCTTGACTAGCGGGGGAGTTGAGCAGTTCTTC
CDR3: CASSLTSGGVEQFF

J: TRBJ1-5
size: .
V: TRBV27
D: TRBD1
DNA: TGTGCCAGCAGTCTGAACAGGGGGTTACAGCCCCAGCATTTT
CDR3: CASSLNRGLQPQHF

J: TRBJ2-1
size: .
V: TRBV4-3
D: TRBD2
DNA: TGCGCCAGCAGCCAAGGCATTAGCGGGGGTGTCTACAATGAGCAGTTCTTC
CDR3: CASSQGISGGVYNEQFF

J: TRBJ2-7
size: .
V: TRBV7-2
D: .
DNA: TGTGCCAGCAGCTTAGATCGGATGGCCTACGAGCAGTACTTC
CDR3: CASSLDRMAYEQYF

J: TRBJ2-3
size: .
V: TRBV7-2
D: .
DNA: TGTGCCAGCAGCTTAGTCACAGGGAGTAGCACAGATACGCAGTATTTT
CDR3: CASSLVTGSSTDTQYF

J: TRBJ1-5
size: .
V: TRBV12-3/TRBV12-4
D: .
DNA: TGTGCCAGCAGTTTCTGGGCTAGCAATCAGCCCCAGCATTTT
CDR3: CASSFWASNQPQHF

J: TRBJ2-3
size: .
V: TRBV7-2
D: .
DNA: TGTGCCAGCAGCTTAGGTGGCGGGGACACAGATACGCAGTATTTT
CDR3: CASSLGGGDTDTQYF

J: TRBJ1-1
size: .
V: TRBV5-4
D: TRBD1
DNA: TGTGCCAGCAGCTTGATCGGGACAGGGATGTCCGAAGCTTTCTTT
CDR3: CASSLIGTGMSEAFF

J: TRBJ2-3
size: .
V: TRBV5-4
D: .
DNA: TGTGCCAGCAGCTCTGTCTTCACAGATACGCAGTATTTT
CDR3: CASSSVFTDTQYF

J: TRBJ2-7
size: .
V: TRBV6-2/TRBV6-3
D: .
DNA: TGTGCCAGCAGTTACAGGACTAACTCCTACGAGCAGTACTTC
CDR3: CASSYRTNSYEQYF

J: TRBJ2-3
size: .
V: TRBV7-2
D: TRBD2
DNA: TGTGCCAGCCGGACTAGCGGGGGGCCGGGAGATACGCAGTATTTT
CDR3: CASRTSGGPGDTQYF

J: TRBJ2-7
size: .
V: TRBV6-6
D: .
DNA: TGTGCCAGCAGTTCCGGGACCCACTCCTACGAGCAGTACTTC
CDR3: CASSSGTHSYEQYF

J: TRBJ1-1
size: .
V: TRBV5-6
D: TRBD1
DNA: TGTGCCAGCAGCTTTGGACAGGGAGATCACACTGAAGCTTTCTTT
CDR3: CASSFGQGDHTEAFF

J: TRBJ2-5
size: .
V: TRBV29-1
D: .
DNA: TGCAGCGTTTTCGGTCAGCGAGAGACCCAGTACTTC
CDR3: CSVFGQRETQYF

J: TRBJ2-7
size: .
V: TRBV2
D: .
DNA: TGTGCCAGCAGTGAAGGGACAAGCCTTCTCTCCTACGAGCAGTACTTC
CDR3: CASSEGTSLLSYEQYF

J: TRBJ2-1
size: .
V: TRBV10-3
D: TRBD1
DNA: TGTGCCATCAGTGGCCCCTACAGGGGTAGTGAGCAGTTCTTC
CDR3: CAISGPYRGSEQFF

J: TRBJ1-1
size: .
V: TRBV6-1
D: .
DNA: TGTGCCAGCAGTGAATCTGGCAGGTACACTGAAGCTTTCTTT
CDR3: CASSESGRYTEAFF

J: TRBJ2-7
size: .
V: TRBV5-1
D: TRBD1
DNA: TGCGCCAGCAGCTGGGGACAGGGGGCGACCTACGAGCAGTACTTC
CDR3: CASSWGQGATYEQYF

J: TRBJ2-7
size: .
V: TRBV7-2
D: TRBD1
DNA: TGTGCCAGCAGCTTAGCGCGACAGGGGGTGGCCACCTACGAGCAGTACTTC
CDR3: CASSLARQGVATYEQYF

J: TRBJ1-1
size: .
V: TRBV7-2
D: TRBD1
DNA: TGTGCCAGCAGCTGGGGGACAGGGCAAAGCACTGAAGCTTTCTTT
CDR3: CASSWGTGQSTEAFF

J: TRBJ1-1
size: few
V: TRBV27
D: .
DNA: TGTGCCAGCAGTCGTGTGAAGGAGGTTGGAGTCACTGAAGCTTTCTTT
CDR3: CASSRVKEVGVTEAFF

J: TRBJ1-1
size: once
V: TRBV25-1
D: .
DNA: TGTGCCAGCAGTGAATCCCTTGGGGCTTTCTTT
CDR3: CASSESLGAFF

J: TRBJ2-7
size: .
V: TRBV12-3/TRBV12-4
D: .
DNA: TGTGCCAGCAGTTTTCAGGTCTCCTACGAGCAGTACTTC
CDR3: CASSFQVSYEQYF

J: TRBJ2-7
size: once
V: TRBV6-2/TRBV6-3
D: .
DNA: TGTGCCAGCAGTTTTTCGAACCGGGACACTACCTACGAGCAGTACTTC
CDR3: CASSFSNRDTTYEQYF

J: TRBJ2-7
size: .
V: TRBV20-1
D: TRBD1
DNA: TGCAGTGCTAGAGATAGAGGACAGGGGTTGTTGAACGAGCAGTACTTC
CDR3: CSARDRGQGLLNEQYF